Listed below are T cell receptor beta chains from one sample, sequenced in a study of a mutant IDH1 vaccine in newly diagnosed glioma. Method: immunoSEQ multiplex PCR; TCRdb's copy keeps in-frame clones and lacks some. There are about 120,000 clones in the sample; about four fifths occur only once, and 4.5% to 5.5% lies in the top ten. These receptors are not linked to any known antigen. Sequenced here: PBMCs, sampled from a glioma patient whose treatment included an IDH1 peptide vaccine. The receptors here all came from a man in his forties or fifties with glioma. The conserved cysteine and the conserved F or W are not part of the CDR3 here. A D gene is named only where the DNA matches it firmly.

v_gene | d_gene | CDR3aa
TRBV9 | NA | ASSVAGRRNEKLF
TRBV15 | TRBD2 | ATSTIAGPYNEQF
TRBV5-5 | TRBD1 | ASSPGTATDTQY
TRBV27 | NA | ASSNRDLGGYT
TRBV6-1 | TRBD1 | ASRPTGVAYGYT
TRBV5-1 | TRBD1 | ASSFRDRGHEQY
TRBV28 | TRBD1 | ASSLQGAPFHGYT
TRBV19 | NA | ASNSVGTNNSPLH
TRBV9 | NA | ASSVGSQYNEQF
TRBV6-1 | TRBD1 | ASSEQTGGISGELF
TRBV21-1 | NA | ASSKGIYEQY
TRBV5-1 | TRBD1 | ASIPGTGRTGELF
TRBV5-1 | NA | ASSLGPLDEKLF
TRBV7-2 | TRBD2 | ASSPPGGIEY
TRBV28 | NA | ASSFGLRGRRQPQH
TRBV4-1 | NA | ASSQEIGGRLRETQY
TRBV5-4 | NA | ASSGDGPYGYT
TRBV18 | NA | ASSPPHVLREGYT
TRBV7-9 | NA | ASSAQTYEQY
TRBV6-5 | TRBD1 | ASSGTGGGRGGYT
TRBV5-1 | NA | ASSPTQGLNTEAF
TRBV15 | TRBD1 | ATSRAGTGPFYGYT
TRBV5-6 | TRBD1 | ASSLPGGYEQY
TRBV19 | NA | ASSIVAGEYEQY